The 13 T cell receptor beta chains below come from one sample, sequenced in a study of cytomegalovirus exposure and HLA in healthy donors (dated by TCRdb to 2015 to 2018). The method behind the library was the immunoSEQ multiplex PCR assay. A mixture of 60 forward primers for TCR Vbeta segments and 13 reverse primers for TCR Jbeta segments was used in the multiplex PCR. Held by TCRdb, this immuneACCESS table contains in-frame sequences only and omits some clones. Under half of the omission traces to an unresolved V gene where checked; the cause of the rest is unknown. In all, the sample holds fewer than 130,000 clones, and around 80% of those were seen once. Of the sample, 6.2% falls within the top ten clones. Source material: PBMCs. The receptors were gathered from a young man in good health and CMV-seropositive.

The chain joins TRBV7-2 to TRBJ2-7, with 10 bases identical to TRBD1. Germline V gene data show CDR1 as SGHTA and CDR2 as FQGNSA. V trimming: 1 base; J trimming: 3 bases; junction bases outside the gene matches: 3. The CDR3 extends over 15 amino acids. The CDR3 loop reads CASSLGGTGDYEQYF. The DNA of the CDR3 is TGTGCCAGCAGCTTAGGAGGGACAGGGGACTACGAGCAGTACTTC.

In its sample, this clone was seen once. In DNA form, the CDR3 reads TGTGCCAGCAGCCGGGACAGGGATCTATACGAGCAGTACTTC. This translates into CASSRDRDLYEQYF. V is TRBV7-3 and J is TRBJ2-7; TRBD1 matches 9 bases. The junction had 6 bases not matched to a gene; V was cut back by 5 bases and J by 4 bases. The CDR3 loop spans 14 amino acids. CDR1 SGHTA and CDR2 FQGTGA come from the germline V gene. The complete variable domain, with remaining parts taken from reference TRBV7-3 and TRBJ2-7, reads GAGVSQTPSNKVTEKGKYVELRCDPISGHTALYWYRQSLGQGPEFLIYFQGTGAADDSGLPNDRFFAVRPEGSVSTLKIQRTERGDSAVYLCASSRDRDLYEQYFGPGTRLTVT.

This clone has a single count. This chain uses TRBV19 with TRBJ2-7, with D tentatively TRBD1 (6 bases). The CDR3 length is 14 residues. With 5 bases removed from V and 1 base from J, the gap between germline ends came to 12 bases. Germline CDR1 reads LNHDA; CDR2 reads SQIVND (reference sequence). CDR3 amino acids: CASSHLTGSYEQYF. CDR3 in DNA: TGTGCCAGTAGTCATCTAACAGGGTCCTACGAGCAGTACTTC. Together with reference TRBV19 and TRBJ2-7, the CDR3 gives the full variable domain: DGGITQSPKYLFRKEGQNVTLSCEQNLNHDAMYWYRQDPGQGLRLIYYSQIVNDFQKGDIAEGYSVSREKKESFPLTVTSAQKNPTAFYLCASSHLTGSYEQYFGPGTRLTVT.

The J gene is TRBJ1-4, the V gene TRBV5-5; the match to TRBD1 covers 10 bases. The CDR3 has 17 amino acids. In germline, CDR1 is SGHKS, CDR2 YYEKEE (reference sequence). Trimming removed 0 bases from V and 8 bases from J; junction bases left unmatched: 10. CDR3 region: CASSLAVFRTGGEKLFF. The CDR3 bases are TGTGCCAGCAGCTTGGCCGTATTTCGGACAGGGGGAGAAAAACTGTTTTTT.

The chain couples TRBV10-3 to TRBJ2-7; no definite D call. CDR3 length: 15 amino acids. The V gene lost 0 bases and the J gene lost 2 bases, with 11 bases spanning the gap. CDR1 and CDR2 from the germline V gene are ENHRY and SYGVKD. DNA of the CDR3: TGTGCCATCAGTGAGTCGGCGTTCCAGGCCTACGAGCAGTACTTC. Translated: CAISESAFQAYEQYF.

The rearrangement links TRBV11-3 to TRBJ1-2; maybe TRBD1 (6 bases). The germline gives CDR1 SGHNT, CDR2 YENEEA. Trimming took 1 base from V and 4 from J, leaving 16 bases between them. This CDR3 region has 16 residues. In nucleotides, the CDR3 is TGTGCCAGCAGCTTAGTGTCAGGGGCCCGGGGCTATGGCTACACCTTC. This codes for CASSLVSGARGYGYTF.

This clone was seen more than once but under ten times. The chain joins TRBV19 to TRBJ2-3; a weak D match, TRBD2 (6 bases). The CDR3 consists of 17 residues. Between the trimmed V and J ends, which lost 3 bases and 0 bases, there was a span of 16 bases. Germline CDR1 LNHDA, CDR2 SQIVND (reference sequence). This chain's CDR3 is CASSIWVGGTSTDTQYF. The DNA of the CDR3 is TGTGCCAGTAGTATTTGGGTTGGCGGGACTAGCACAGATACGCAGTATTTT. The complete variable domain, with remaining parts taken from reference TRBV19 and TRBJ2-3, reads DGGITQSPKYLFRKEGQNVTLSCEQNLNHDAMYWYRQDPGQGLRLIYYSQIVNDFQKGDIAEGYSVSREKKESFPLTVTSAQKNPTAFYLCASSIWVGGTSTDTQYFGPGTRLTVL.

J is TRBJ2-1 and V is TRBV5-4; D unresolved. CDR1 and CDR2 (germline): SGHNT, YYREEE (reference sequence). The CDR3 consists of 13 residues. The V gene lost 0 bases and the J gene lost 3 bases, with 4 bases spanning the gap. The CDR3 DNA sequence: TGTGCCAGCAGCTTGGTCGGCTACAATGAGCAGTTCTTC. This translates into CASSLVGYNEQFF.

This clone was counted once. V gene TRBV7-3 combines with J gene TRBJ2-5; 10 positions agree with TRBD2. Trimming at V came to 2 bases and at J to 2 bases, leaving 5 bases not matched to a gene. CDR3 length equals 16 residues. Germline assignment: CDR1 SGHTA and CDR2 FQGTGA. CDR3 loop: CASSLVPAGGQETQYF. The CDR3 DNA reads TGTGCCAGCAGCTTAGTTCCAGCGGGGGGGCAAGAGACCCAGTACTTC.

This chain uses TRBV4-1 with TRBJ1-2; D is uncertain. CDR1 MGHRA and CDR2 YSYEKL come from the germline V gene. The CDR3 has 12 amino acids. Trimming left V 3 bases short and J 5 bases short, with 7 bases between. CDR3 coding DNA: TGCGCCAGCAGCCACCACAGATATGGCTACACCTTC. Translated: CASSHHRYGYTF.

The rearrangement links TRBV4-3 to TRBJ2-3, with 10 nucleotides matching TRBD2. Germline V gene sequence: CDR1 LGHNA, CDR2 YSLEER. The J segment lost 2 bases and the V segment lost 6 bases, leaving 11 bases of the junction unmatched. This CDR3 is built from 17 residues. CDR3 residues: CASRKSLAGAFTDTQYF. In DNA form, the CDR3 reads TGCGCCAGCAGAAAAAGCCTAGCGGGGGCGTTCACAGATACGCAGTATTTT.

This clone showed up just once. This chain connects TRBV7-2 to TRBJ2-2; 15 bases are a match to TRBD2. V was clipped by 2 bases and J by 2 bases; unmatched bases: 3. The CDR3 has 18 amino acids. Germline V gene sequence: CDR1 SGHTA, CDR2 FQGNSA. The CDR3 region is CASSLQGLAGGNTGELFF. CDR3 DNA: TGTGCCAGCAGCTTACAGGGACTAGCGGGGGGAAACACCGGGGAGCTGTTTTTT.

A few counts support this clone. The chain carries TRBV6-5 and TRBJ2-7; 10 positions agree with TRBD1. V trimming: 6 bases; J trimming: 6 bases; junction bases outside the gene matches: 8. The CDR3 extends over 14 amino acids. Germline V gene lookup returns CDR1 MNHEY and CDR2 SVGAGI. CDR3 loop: CASRGTTGGSEQYF. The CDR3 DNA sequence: TGTGCCAGCAGGGGCACGACAGGGGGCAGCGAGCAGTACTTC.